This is a list of T cell receptor beta chains from one sample in a study of cytomegalovirus exposure and HLA in healthy donors. Measured with immunoSEQ multiplex PCR; TCRdb has only the in-frame clones, and not every one. Counted here are some 170,000 clones, more than 75% occurring once; the ten biggest clones make up 1.4%. Sequencing input: PBMCs. Receptor source: a woman aged 25 to 45 in good health and CMV-seronegative. The conserved cysteine and the conserved F or W are not part of the CDR3 here. Fields, in order: V gene, J gene, CDR3 protein.

>TRBV7-9|TRBJ2-7
ASSLGMDRSSYEQY
>TRBV6-5|TRBJ1-2
ASSYSRRNYGYT
>TRBV5-1|TRBJ2-7
ASSLAGTGYEQY
>TRBV5-1|TRBJ2-5
ASSPGTSGQETQY
>TRBV5-5|TRBJ1-6
ASSSVLEPRINSPLH
>TRBV10-1|TRBJ1-1
ASSGNVNTEAF
>TRBV5-6|TRBJ2-1
ASSLLTADNNEQF
>TRBV11-2|TRBJ1-4
ASSSEVVNEKLF
>TRBV2|TRBJ2-3
ASTLRGPSTDTQY
>TRBV18|TRBJ2-7
ASSQSALSGGSYEQY
>TRBV19|TRBJ2-7
ASRQGHSYEQY
>TRBV19|TRBJ1-2
ASSPMGQTLKIYGYT
>TRBV27|TRBJ2-5
ASRHKETQY
>TRBV6-1|TRBJ2-3
ASSDGGASTDTQY
>TRBV21-1|TRBJ1-2
ASSTGTGGSSGRGYT
>TRBV4-2|TRBJ2-3
ASSQDRERGDHTDTQY
>TRBV11-3|TRBJ2-2
ASSLGPGGTYGELF
>TRBV7-5|TRBJ1-4
VRSLGDRLATNEKLF
>TRBV9|TRBJ2-7
ASSSAGTGSSEQY
>TRBV11-2|TRBJ1-1
ASSLRQGTEAF
>TRBV11-2|TRBJ1-6
ASRVQGHNSPLH
>TRBV9|TRBJ1-4
ASSDPNGRGASEKLF
>TRBV15|TRBJ1-2
ATSRDPTANYGYT
>TRBV5-4|TRBJ1-2
ASSLEQLYGYT
>TRBV19|TRBJ1-2
ASSSQGIDYGYT
>TRBV10-1|TRBJ1-6
ASSPGTPEGSSPLH
>TRBV6-5|TRBJ2-1
ASSNYLVGEQF
>TRBV27|TRBJ2-5
ASSPAGGSQETQY
>TRBV7-9|TRBJ2-1
ASSSSGGPPYNEQF
>TRBV10-3|TRBJ2-3
AIRRQGSDTQY
>TRBV5-6|TRBJ1-5
ASSLGAGGAGQPQH
>TRBV6-5|TRBJ1-1
ASSTTRGSYEAF
>TRBV6-8|TRBJ1-1
ASSYSSPGETENTEAF
>TRBV29-1|TRBJ2-3
SARQGSTDTQY
>TRBV5-6|TRBJ1-2
ASSPSASSDTLNYGYT
>TRBV4-1|TRBJ2-7
ASSQDPQRGVYEQY
>TRBV30|TRBJ2-7
AWSPSTAPSYEQY
>TRBV6-5|TRBJ1-2
ASSYSPVNYGYT
>TRBV5-4|TRBJ2-3
ASSLGLSTDTQY
>TRBV27|TRBJ1-3
ASSLQGPTSGNTIY
>TRBV19|TRBJ2-7
ASSLPGQGFNEQY
>TRBV2|TRBJ2-5
ASSLPGQSFQETQY
>TRBV5-5|TRBJ2-7
ASSLGTGYSYEQY
>TRBV6-5|TRBJ1-2
ASSPRSHANYGYT
>TRBV6-6|TRBJ2-5
ASSRAGKETQY
>TRBV2|TRBJ2-7
ASEGQGSYEQY
>TRBV10-2|TRBJ2-4
ASSRGTGGASAKNIQY
>TRBV5-1|TRBJ1-3
ASSEWGRVVAGNTIY
>TRBV7-9|TRBJ2-7
ASSRGLSSYEQY
>TRBV27|TRBJ2-1
ASSLTPSGNNEQF